A selection of T cell receptor beta chains follows, all from one sample in a study of cytomegalovirus exposure and HLA in healthy donors. TCRdb's table, derived via immunoSEQ multiplex PCR, lists solely in-frame clones and lacks some. The profile shows 150,000 to 200,000 clones, about four fifths of them singletons. The specimen was PBMCs. Source of these receptors: a man between 18 and 29 years old in good health and CMV-seronegative. Both conserved end residues are part of each CDR3. The D gene is left open where the match is weak. Clone size is not always given. Where it is, it says once, few, many or a class for expanded clones.

J,V,size,D,CDR3,DNA
TRBJ1-4,TRBV7-9,NA,NA,CASSLVGGNEKLFF,TGTGCCAGCAGCTTAGTTGGAGGGAATGAAAAACTGTTTTTT
TRBJ2-1,TRBV9,NA,TRBD2,CASSVEWLAGRGEQFF,TGTGCCAGCAGCGTAGAGTGGCTAGCAGGGAGGGGCGAGCAGTTCTTC
TRBJ2-6,TRBV4-3,NA,NA,CASSQGDSRSGANVLTF,TGCGCCAGCAGCCAAGGAGACAGTCGCTCTGGGGCCAACGTCCTGACTTTC
TRBJ2-5,TRBV18,NA,NA,CASSPLRVQETQYF,TGTGCCAGCTCACCACTCAGGGTCCAAGAGACCCAGTACTTC
TRBJ1-5,TRBV30,NA,NA,CAWSAGQGGYQPQHF,TGTGCCTGGAGTGCCGGGCAGGGCGGTTATCAGCCCCAGCATTTT
TRBJ2-1,TRBV12-5,NA,NA,CASGLGLVVENEQFF,TGTGCTAGTGGTTTGGGACTAGTTGTAGAGAATGAGCAGTTCTTC
TRBJ2-3,TRBV7-6,NA,NA,CASSLASGTDTQYF,TGTGCCAGCAGCTTAGCGTCGGGGACAGATACGCAGTATTTT
TRBJ2-5,TRBV5-5,NA,TRBD2,CASTWPAGNQETQYF,TGTGCCAGCACATGGCCAGCGGGGAACCAAGAGACCCAGTACTTC
TRBJ2-7,TRBV6-5,NA,TRBD1,CASSWTGVGEQYF,TGTGCCAGCAGTTGGACAGGGGTGGGCGAGCAGTACTTC
TRBJ2-1,TRBV6-1,NA,NA,CASSEFVGDSPGPLYNEQFF,TGTGCCAGCAGTGAATTCGTGGGGGACTCCCCGGGCCCACTCTACAATGAGCAGTTCTTC
TRBJ1-1,TRBV11-3,NA,NA,CASSLRQPVTEAFF,TGTGCCAGCAGCCTCAGACAGCCCGTCACTGAAGCTTTCTTT
TRBJ1-1,TRBV4-1,NA,NA,CASSQGSGSTEAFF,TGCGCCAGCAGCCAAGGATCAGGGTCCACTGAAGCTTTCTTT
TRBJ1-4,TRBV5-8,few,NA,CASSLLSPEKLFF,TGTGCCAGCAGCTTGCTGTCCCCTGAAAAACTGTTTTTT
TRBJ2-1,TRBV9,NA,NA,CASSLPGSSYNEQFF,TGTGCCAGCAGCCTCCCGGGGTCTTCCTACAATGAGCAGTTCTTC